The clone carrying this T cell receptor (beta chain) came up a few times. Its antigen is undetermined. This specimen belongs to a study of OX40 agonist ivuxolimab in advanced cancers. Study summary: A male proportion of over 70% was recorded, with mean age approximately 57 years and range about 20 to 90.

Notes on the study in general: CD8+ T cells averaged more expanded clones than CD4+. The CD4+ and CD8+ T cells in the blood had expanded clonally by week 6 at 0.1 to 3.0 mg/kg. With doses of 0.1-3.0 mg/kg, partial responders showed among the lowest clonal expansion.

The method was immunoSEQ multiplex PCR; TCRdb's version includes in-frame clones alone and lacks a portion of them. The table includes roughly 16,000 clones, about 75% detected once. CDR3 length equals 14 residues. V lost 4 bases, J lost 5 bases, and 15 bases lay in between. Germline CDR1 is SGHNT and CDR2 is YYREEE (reference sequence). This rearrangement joins TRBV5-4 to TRBJ1-2, with D possibly TRBD1 on 5 matching bases. The sequencing used CD4+ or CD8+ T cells sorted from blood, collected in a trial of the OX40 agonist ivuxolimab. This TCR derives from an adult with an advanced solid tumor such as melanoma, head and neck, liver or kidney cancer. The CDR3 reads CASSPPGESYGYTF. CDR3 coding DNA: TGTGCCAGCAGCCCCCCGGGGGAATCATATGGCTACACCTTC.